The rows below give T cell receptor beta chains drawn from one sample of a study of T cells expressing NK-cell markers. Using the 5' RACE reads, TCRdb records one entry per CDR3 protein without DNA. Here the sample table reports 300,000 to 500,000 distinct CDR3 sequences. The material sequenced was blood T cells: a sorted CD56 or NKG2C T cell subset, CD4+ or CD8+ T cells, or bulk PBMC T cells (not recorded which). Receptors were obtained from a woman between 45 and 60 years old in good health. The CDR3 runs from the conserved cysteine through the conserved F or W. Size values are once, few and many counts, or a class for expanded clones, and some rows have none.

V	J	length	size	CDR3
TRBV6-6	TRBJ2-5	14	.	CASSYRGVWETQYF
TRBV5-1	TRBJ2-5	16	.	CASSLVGTSSQETQYF
TRBV29-1	TRBJ2-2	14	.	CSATSQGRSGELFF
TRBV5-1	TRBJ2-5	15	.	CASSLIAGGQETQYF
TRBV12-3/TRBV12-4	TRBJ2-3	13	.	CASYYRFTDTQYF
TRBV19	TRBJ1-1	14	.	CASSIHQKNTEAFF
TRBV5-1	TRBJ2-1	13	.	CASSPRTDQEQFF
TRBV28	TRBJ1-1	16	.	CASSPRDRGWNTEAFF
TRBV6-5	TRBJ2-2	19	.	CASSYSLYSGIRGTGELFF
TRBV5-5	TRBJ2-5	17	.	CASSFRLAGGTQETQYF
TRBV24-1	TRBJ2-2	16	.	CATSRGGQPNTGELFF
TRBV19	TRBJ2-1	14	.	CASTPGRGNNEQFF
TRBV7-6	TRBJ2-5	16	.	CASSLAQMGVRETQYF
TRBV4-1	TRBJ2-7	15	.	CASSQARQGGYEQYF
TRBV5-1	TRBJ2-2	14	.	CASSLGGDAGELFF
TRBV7-3	TRBJ2-3	13	.	CASSGSRTDTQYF
TRBV15	TRBJ2-7	17	.	CATSRQESSGIFYEQYF
TRBV24-1	TRBJ2-2	15	medium-sized	CATSDLGADTGELFF
TRBV7-9	TRBJ1-1	14	.	CASSLVSTGTEAFF
TRBV15	TRBJ1-2	12	.	CATSRDGRGYTF
TRBV3-1	TRBJ2-1	12	.	CASRTGVNEQFF
TRBV10-3	TRBJ2-1	17	.	CAISPLRGLADYNEQFF